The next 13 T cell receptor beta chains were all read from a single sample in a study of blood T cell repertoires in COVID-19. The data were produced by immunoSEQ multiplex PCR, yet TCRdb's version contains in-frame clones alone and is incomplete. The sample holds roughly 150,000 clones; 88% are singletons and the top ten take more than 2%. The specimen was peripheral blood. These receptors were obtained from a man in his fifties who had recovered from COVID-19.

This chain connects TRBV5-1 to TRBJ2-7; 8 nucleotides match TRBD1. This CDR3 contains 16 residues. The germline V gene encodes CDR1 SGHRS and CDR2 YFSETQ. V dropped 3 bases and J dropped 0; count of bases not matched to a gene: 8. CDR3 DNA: TGCGCCAGCAGCTCATTAAACAGGGGGAGCTCCTACGAGCAGTACTTC. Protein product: CASSSLNRGSSYEQYF.

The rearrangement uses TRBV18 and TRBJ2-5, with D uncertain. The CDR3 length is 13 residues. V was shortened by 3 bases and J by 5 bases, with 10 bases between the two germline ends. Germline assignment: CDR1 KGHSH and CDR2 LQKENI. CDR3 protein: CASSPLVMETQYF. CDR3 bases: TGTGCCAGCTCACCGCTAGTGATGGAGACCCAGTACTTC.

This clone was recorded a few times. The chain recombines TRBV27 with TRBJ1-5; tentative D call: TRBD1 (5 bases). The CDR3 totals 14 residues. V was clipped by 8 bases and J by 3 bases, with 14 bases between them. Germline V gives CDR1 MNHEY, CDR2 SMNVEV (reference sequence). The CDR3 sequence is CASGPGHLNQPQHF. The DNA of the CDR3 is TGTGCCAGCGGCCCTGGACACCTCAATCAGCCCCAGCATTTT.

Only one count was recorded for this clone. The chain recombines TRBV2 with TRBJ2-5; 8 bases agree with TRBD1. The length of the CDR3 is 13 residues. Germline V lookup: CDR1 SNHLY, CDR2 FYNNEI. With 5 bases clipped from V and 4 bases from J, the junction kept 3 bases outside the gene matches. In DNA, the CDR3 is TGTGCCAGCAGTTCCAGGGGGCGAGAGACCCAGTACTTC. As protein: CASSSRGRETQYF.

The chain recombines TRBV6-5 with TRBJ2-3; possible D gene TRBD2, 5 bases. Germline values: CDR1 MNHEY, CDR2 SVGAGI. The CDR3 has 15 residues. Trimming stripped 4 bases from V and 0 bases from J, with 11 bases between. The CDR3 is CASSCPGISTDTQYF. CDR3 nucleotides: TGTGCCAGCAGTTGCCCCGGGATAAGCACAGATACGCAGTATTTT.

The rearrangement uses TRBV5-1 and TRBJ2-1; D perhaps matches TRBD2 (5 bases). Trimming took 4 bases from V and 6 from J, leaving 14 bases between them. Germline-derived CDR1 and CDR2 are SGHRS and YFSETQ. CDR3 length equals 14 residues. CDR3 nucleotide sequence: TGCGCCAGCAGCCCCTTCGCAGGAGGCAATGAGCAGTTCTTC. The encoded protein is CASSPFAGGNEQFF.

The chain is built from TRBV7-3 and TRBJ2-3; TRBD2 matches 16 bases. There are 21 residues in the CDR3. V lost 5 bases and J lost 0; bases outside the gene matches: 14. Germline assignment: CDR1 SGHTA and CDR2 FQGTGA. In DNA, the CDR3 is TGTGCCAGCAGCCTTGAACCCCCGGGACTAGCGGGGGGGGCTAGCACAGATACGCAGTATTTT. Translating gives CASSLEPPGLAGGASTDTQYF. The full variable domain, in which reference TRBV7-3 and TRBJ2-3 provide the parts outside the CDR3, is GAGVSQTPSNKVTEKGKYVELRCDPISGHTALYWYRQSLGQGPEFLIYFQGTGAADDSGLPNDRFFAVRPEGSVSTLKIQRTERGDSAVYLCASSLEPPGLAGGASTDTQYFGPGTRLTVL.

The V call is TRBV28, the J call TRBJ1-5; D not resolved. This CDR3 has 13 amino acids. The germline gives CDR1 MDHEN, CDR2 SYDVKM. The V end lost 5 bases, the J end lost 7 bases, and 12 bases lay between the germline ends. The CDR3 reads CASSRYGKQPQHF. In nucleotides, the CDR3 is TGTGCCAGCAGTCGCTACGGTAAGCAGCCCCAGCATTTT.

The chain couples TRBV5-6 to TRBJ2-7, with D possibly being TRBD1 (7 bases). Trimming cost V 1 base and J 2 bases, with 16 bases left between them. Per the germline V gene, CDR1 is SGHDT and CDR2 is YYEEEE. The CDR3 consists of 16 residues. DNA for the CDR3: TGTGCCAGCAGCTTGCGGGGGACAGTTGCCCCCTACGAGCAGTACTTC. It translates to CASSLRGTVAPYEQYF.

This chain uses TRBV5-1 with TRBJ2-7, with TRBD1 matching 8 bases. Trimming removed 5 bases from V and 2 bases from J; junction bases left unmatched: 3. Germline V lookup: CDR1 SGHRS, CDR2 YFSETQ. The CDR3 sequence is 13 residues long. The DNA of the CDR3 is TGCGCCAGCAGGGCAGGGGGCCCCTACGAGCAGTACTTC. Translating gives CASRAGGPYEQYF. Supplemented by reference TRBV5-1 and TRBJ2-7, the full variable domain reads KAGVTQTPRYLIKTRGQQVTLSCSPISGHRSVSWYQQTPGQGLQFLFEYFSETQRNKGNFPGRFSGRQFSNSRSEMNVSTLELGDSALYLCASRAGGPYEQYFGPGTRLTVT.

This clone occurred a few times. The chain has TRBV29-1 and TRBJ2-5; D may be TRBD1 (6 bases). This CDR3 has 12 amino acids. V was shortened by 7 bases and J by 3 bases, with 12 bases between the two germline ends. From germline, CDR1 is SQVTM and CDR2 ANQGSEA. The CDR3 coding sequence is TGCAGCGCCGGGCACAGGGAAGAGACCCAGTACTTC. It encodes CSAGHREETQYF.

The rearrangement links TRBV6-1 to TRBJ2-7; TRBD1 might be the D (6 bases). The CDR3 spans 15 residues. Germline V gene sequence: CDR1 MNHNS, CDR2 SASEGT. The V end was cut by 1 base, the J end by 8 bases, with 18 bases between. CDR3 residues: CASSEDRATGSKQYF. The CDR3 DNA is TGTGCCAGCAGTGAAGACAGGGCAACTGGGTCGAAGCAGTACTTC.

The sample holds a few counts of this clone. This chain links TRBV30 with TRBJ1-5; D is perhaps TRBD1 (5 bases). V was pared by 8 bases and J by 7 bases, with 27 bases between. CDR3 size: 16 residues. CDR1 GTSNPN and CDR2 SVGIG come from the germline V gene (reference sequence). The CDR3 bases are TGTGCCCGAATAACCCCCGGACACCCTACCGGGCAGCCCCAGCATTTT. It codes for CARITPGHPTGQPQHF. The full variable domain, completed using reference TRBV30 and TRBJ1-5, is SQTIHQWPATLVQPVGSPLSLECTVEGTSNPNLYWYRQAAGRGLQLLFYSVGIGQISSEVPQNLSASRPQDRQFILSSKKLLLSDSGFYLCARITPGHPTGQPQHFGDGTRLSIL.